This T cell receptor (beta chain) was sequenced during a study of blood T cell repertoires in COVID-19. The overall study: From the United States, Italy and Spain came samples of acute and convalescent COVID-19. T cells, B-cell-depleted T cells, or PBMCs provided the cDNA or gDNA that served as material.

CDR1 and CDR2 from the germline V gene are SGDLS and YYNGEE. V was cut by 0 bases and J by 5 bases, with 11 bases left in between. There are 14 residues in the CDR3. This clone was seen only a few times. Patients from Seattle were sampled longitudinally, starting during active infection. Authors' processing steps: Estimates of nucleated cell counts were drawn from the amplification of reference gene primers. Assay: immunoSEQ multiplex PCR; the TCRdb copy retains only in-frame clones and omits some. V and J calls and clone size come straight from that table; D and trimming were deduced from the DNA. This table has roughly 480,000 clones, 85% to 90% appearing once.

The chain carries TRBV9 and TRBJ1-1; D gene uncertain. The TCR originated in a man aged 18-30 years with COVID-19, enrolled during active disease. Sequenced: peripheral blood. CDR3 DNA: TGTGCCAGCAGCGTAGACCTAATGACTACTGAAGCTTTCTTT. It codes for CASSVDLMTTEAFF.